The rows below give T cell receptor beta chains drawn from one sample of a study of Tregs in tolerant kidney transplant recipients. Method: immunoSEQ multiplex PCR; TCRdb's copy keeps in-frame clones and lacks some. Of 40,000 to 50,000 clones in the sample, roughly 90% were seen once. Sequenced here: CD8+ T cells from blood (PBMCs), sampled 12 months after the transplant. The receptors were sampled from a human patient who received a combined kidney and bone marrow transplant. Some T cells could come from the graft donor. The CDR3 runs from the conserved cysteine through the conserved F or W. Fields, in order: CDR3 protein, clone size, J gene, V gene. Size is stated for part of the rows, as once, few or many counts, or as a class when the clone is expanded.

cdr3_aa: CASSDSGGDYNEQFF; clone_size: NA; j_call: TRBJ2-1; v_call: TRBV6-4
cdr3_aa: CAWSGVLAGVLSTDTQYF; clone_size: NA; j_call: TRBJ2-3; v_call: TRBV30
cdr3_aa: CASAMNGFYNEQFF; clone_size: NA; j_call: TRBJ2-1; v_call: TRBV5-4
cdr3_aa: CASSPGVAGSEETQYF; clone_size: NA; j_call: TRBJ2-5; v_call: TRBV18
cdr3_aa: CATAGGTEAFF; clone_size: NA; j_call: TRBJ1-1; v_call: TRBV27
cdr3_aa: CASSLELAYNEQFF; clone_size: NA; j_call: TRBJ2-1; v_call: TRBV5-8
cdr3_aa: CASSQAGRIGYGYTF; clone_size: NA; j_call: TRBJ1-2; v_call: TRBV14
cdr3_aa: CASSSPWTSGSEQYF; clone_size: NA; j_call: TRBJ2-7; v_call: TRBV5-1
cdr3_aa: CASSTTGEQPQHF; clone_size: NA; j_call: TRBJ1-5; v_call: TRBV7-6
cdr3_aa: CASSPDEKLFF; clone_size: once; j_call: TRBJ1-4; v_call: TRBV18
cdr3_aa: CASSPPENREAFF; clone_size: NA; j_call: TRBJ1-1; v_call: TRBV18
cdr3_aa: CASSGRDRNSYNEQFF; clone_size: NA; j_call: TRBJ2-1; v_call: TRBV7-7
cdr3_aa: CASRGGTSGASYNEQFF; clone_size: NA; j_call: TRBJ2-1; v_call: TRBV9
cdr3_aa: CASSKPSGGRATNEKLFF; clone_size: NA; j_call: TRBJ1-4; v_call: TRBV27